What follows describes a single TCR beta chain. The antigen is not known. Sequencing was performed with immunoSEQ multiplex PCR; in TCRdb, only in-frame clones are kept and a portion is missing. The sample includes 97,000 or so clones, about 78% of them seen just once. This CDR3 contains 15 residues. Germline CDR1 reads MNHEY; CDR2 reads SVGAGI. V trimming: 5 bases; J trimming: 2 bases; junction bases outside the gene matches: 7. This record belongs to a study of cytotoxic CD8 clonotypes in ibrutinib-treated CLL. At the level of the study: Within the patient group, around twelve were relapsed/refractory and roughly 14 treatment-naive, and around 17 were IGHV unmutated. Study results and caveats: Sustained-remission patients were sampled at one set of times and progressing patients at different ones. At ibrutinib response, clonality increased, and at progression it declined back toward baseline. Public clonotypes proved infrequent, and on treatment they shrank or remained steady.

The gene calls are TRBV6-5 and TRBJ2-5; 8 bases match TRBD1. The sample was PBMCs, taken after 12 months of ibrutinib treatment. This TCR was sampled from a human donor with chronic lymphocytic leukemia. The chain's CDR3 is CASSQRQGTQETQYF. CDR3 in DNA: TGTGCCAGCAGTCAACGACAGGGGACACAAGAGACCCAGTACTTC.